This record concerns one TCR beta chain sequence. It has no known antigen specificity. One end of the junction fails to match germline, which may point to a read error. The High Capacity cDNA Reverse Transcription Kit was used to reverse transcribe all of the isolated RNA, meaning that expressed TCRB transcripts were what got sequenced. Deep immunoSEQ sequencing was performed on naive, central memory and regulatory T cell samples, with an average of around 3.5 million total reads per sample. Sorted cells were lysed in RLT buffer, and RNA was extracted using DNase-treated RNeasy Micro or Mini kits according to cell number. To prevent cross-contamination, each cell subset was processed individually, whereas patient and healthy donor samples were processed jointly. The immunoSEQ multiplex PCR was used to amplify TCRB sequences from cDNA, yielding 87-bp fragments that span the CDR3 region. Sequencing of the amplicons was done on the Illumina HiSeq platform. The authors' pipeline ran thus. Synthetic template baselines were used to correct PCR bias computationally, reads within Hamming distance 2 were collapsed, and singletons that could not be merged were discarded. Reads were aligned against IMGT to assign V, D and J genes, CDR3 length and insertions or deletions at six rearrangement sites. Within each subset, clonotype counts were normalized to the number of sorted cells before true diversity and Gini coefficients were calculated with the tcR R package. Repertoire sharing was quantified using the overlap coefficient calculated on TCRB nucleotide sequences. The table was pulled from immuneACCESS by TCRdb, which kept in-frame rearrangements only. Such tables lose some clones; where checked, under half of the loss comes from unresolved V genes, and the rest has no known cause. The DNA was the basis for D and trimming; V, J and clone size are from that table. The sample table lists 140,000 to 150,000 clones, about 13% of them with a count of one. Of the sample, roughly 1.4% falls within the top ten clones.

From each donor, a single peripheral blood sample of about 116 mL on average was drawn into heparinised tubes. A BD FACSAria II and a panel including CD45RO, CCR7, CD25, CD127, CD95 and CD27 were used to sort naive, central memory, regulatory and stem cell-like memory CD4+ T cells. All sorted populations exceeded 95% purity. PBMCs were isolated right away by Lymphoprep density gradient centrifugation and were stained directly, without culture. So that batch effects would be minimized, each experiment stained and sorted samples in pairs, pairing one healthy donor with one patient. The sample comes from a study of beta chain features in type 1 diabetes (dated by TCRdb to the late 2010s). Concerning the study at large: Patients and healthy donors did not differ in mean age, gender distribution, total cell number or subset yield. A total of some 100,000,000 sorted cells were examined across all samples, and a strong correlation was observed between cell number per subset and RNA yield. The study compared TCRB repertoires of sorted circulating CD4+ T cell subsets between recently diagnosed type 1 diabetes patients and matched healthy donors. Regulatory and stem cell-like memory subsets were obtained from only 8 patients and about eight healthy donors, while naive and central memory subsets were obtained from all 28 donors. Broad study findings and their caveats: Because small numbers of individuals were included in the HLA sub-analyses, any influence of HLA type on TCRB rearrangement was left unresolved. Because cDNA was sequenced instead of genomic DNA, highly expressing activated cells could be over-represented, though the groups showed no difference in activation or CD3 levels. Type 1 diabetes patients showed a moderate but significant shortening of TCRB CDR3 length in all four CD4+ subsets. PCR might favor shorter templates, but patient and control samples were amplified and corrected together, so any skew would affect both groups equally. At VDJ recombination sites, patients with type 1 diabetes made fewer insertions and deleted more nucleotides, a pattern implying thymic rearrangement abnormalities. Naive, central memory and regulatory TCRB repertoires appeared to be more similar among patients than among healthy donors.

Via the germline V gene (reference sequence), CDR1 is GTSNPN and CDR2 SVGIG. The CDR3, cysteine through phenylalanine, is 14 amino acids long. Only the CDR3 DNA is retained, 42 bases long and in frame from the first base. Specimen: central memory CD4+ T cells from blood. The receptor was derived from a man younger than 30 with type 1 diabetes. The rearranged chain carries TRBV30 and TRBJ1-5, with 7 bases aligning to TRBD1. The DNA is as follows: TGTGCCTTGAGTGAGGGACAGATCAATCAGCCCCAGCATTTT. It is translated as CALSEGQINQPQHF.